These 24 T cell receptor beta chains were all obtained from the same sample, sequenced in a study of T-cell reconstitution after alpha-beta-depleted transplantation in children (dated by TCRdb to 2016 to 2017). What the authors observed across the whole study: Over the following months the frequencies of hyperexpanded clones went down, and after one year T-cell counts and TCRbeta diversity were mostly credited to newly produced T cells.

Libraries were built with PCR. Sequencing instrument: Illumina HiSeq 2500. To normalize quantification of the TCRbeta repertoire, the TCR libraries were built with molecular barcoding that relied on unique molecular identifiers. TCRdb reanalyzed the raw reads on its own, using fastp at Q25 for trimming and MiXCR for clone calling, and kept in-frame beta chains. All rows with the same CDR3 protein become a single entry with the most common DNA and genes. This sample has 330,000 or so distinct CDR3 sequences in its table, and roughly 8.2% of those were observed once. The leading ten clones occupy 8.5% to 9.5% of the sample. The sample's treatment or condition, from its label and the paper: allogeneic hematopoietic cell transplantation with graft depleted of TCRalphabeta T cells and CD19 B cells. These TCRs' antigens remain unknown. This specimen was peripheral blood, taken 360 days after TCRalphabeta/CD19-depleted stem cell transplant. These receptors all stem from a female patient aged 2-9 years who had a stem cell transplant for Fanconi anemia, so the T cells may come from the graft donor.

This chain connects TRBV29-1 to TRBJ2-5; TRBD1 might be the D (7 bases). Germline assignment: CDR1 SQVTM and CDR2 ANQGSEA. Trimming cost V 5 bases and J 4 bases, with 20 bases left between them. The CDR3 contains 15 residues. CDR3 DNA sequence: TGCAGCGTTACTAAAACAGGGGCGGGGAGAGAGACCCAGTACTTC. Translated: CSVTKTGAGRETQYF.

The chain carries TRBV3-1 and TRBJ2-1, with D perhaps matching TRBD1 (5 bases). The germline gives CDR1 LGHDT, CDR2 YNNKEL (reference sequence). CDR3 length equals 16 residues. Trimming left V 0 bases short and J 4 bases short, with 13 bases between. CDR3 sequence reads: CASSQDWGRLYNEQFF. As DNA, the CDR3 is TGTGCCAGCAGCCAAGATTGGGGCCGCTTGTACAATGAGCAGTTCTTC.

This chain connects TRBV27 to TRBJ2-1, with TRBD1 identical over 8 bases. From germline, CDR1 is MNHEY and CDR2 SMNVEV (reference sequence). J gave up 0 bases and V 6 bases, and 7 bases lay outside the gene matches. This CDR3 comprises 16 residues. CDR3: CASSILGTGSYNEQFF. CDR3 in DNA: TGTGCCAGCAGCATTCTAGGGACAGGCTCCTACAATGAGCAGTTCTTC.

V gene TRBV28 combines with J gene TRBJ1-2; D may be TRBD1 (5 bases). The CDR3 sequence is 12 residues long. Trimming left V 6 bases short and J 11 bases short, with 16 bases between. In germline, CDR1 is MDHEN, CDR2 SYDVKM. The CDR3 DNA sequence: TGTGCCAGCAGCCTACAGGATAGGGTTTACACCTTC. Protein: CASSLQDRVYTF.

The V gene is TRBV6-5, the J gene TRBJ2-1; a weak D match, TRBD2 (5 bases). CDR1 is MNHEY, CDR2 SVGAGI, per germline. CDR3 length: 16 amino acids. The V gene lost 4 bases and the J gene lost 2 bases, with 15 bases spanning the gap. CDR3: CASSSAKLAPYNEQFF. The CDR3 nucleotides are TGTGCCAGCAGTTCGGCAAAGCTAGCCCCCTACAATGAGCAGTTCTTC.

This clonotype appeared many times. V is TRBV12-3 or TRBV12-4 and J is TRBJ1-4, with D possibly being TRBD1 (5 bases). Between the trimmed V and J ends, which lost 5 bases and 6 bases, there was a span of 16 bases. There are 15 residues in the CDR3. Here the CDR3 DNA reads TGTGCCAGCAGTCCCTACGAGGGCAGGGATGAAAAACTGTTTTTT. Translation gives CASSPYEGRDEKLFF.

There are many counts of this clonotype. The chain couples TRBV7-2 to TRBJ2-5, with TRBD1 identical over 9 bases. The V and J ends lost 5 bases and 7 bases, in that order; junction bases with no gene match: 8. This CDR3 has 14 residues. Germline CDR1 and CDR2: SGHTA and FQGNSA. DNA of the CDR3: TGTGCCAGCAGCCCGCGGATGGGACAGGGGACCCAGTACTTC. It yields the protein CASSPRMGQGTQYF. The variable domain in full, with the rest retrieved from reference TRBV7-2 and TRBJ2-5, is GAGVSQSPSNKVTEKGKDVELRCDPISGHTALYWYRQSLGQGLEFLIYFQGNSAPDKSGLPSDRFSAERTGGSVSTLTIQRTQQEDSAVYLCASSPRMGQGTQYFGPGTRLLVL.

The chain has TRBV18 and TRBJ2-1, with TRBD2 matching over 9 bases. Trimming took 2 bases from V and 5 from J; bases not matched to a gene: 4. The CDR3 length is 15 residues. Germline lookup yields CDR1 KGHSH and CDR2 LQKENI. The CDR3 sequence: CASSPKVAGDNEQFF. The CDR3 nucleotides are TGTGCCAGCTCACCAAAGGTAGCGGGGGACAATGAGCAGTTCTTC.

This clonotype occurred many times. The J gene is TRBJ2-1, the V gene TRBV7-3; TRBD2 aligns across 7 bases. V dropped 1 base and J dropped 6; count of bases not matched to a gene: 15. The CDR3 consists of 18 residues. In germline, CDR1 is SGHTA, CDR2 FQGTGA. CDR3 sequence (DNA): TGTGCCAGCAGCTTAAACCCGACCGGGACTAACCTTTTCAATGAGCAGTTCTTC. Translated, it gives CASSLNPTGTNLFNEQFF. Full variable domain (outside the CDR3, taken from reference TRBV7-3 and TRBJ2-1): GAGVSQTPSNKVTEKGKYVELRCDPISGHTALYWYRQSLGQGPEFLIYFQGTGAADDSGLPNDRFFAVRPEGSVSTLKIQRTERGDSAVYLCASSLNPTGTNLFNEQFFGPGTRLTVL.

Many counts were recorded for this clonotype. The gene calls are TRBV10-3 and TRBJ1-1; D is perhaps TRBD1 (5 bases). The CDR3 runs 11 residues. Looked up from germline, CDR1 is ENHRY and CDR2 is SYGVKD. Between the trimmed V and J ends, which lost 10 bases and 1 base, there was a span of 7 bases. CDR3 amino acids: CATTGNTEAFF. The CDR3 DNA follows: TGTGCCACAACAGGGAACACTGAAGCTTTCTTT.

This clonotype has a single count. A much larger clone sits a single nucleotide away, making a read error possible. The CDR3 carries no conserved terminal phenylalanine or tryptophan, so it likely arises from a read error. CDR3 protein: CASRLTYSHHQPQHC. The CDR3, as DNA: TGTGCCAGCAGACTTACTTACAGCCACCATCAGCCCCAGCATTGT. This rearrangement joins TRBV28 to TRBJ1-5; D gene unclear. The CDR3 covers 15 residues. CDR1 and CDR2 from the germline V gene are MDHEN and SYDVKM. V lost 6 bases, J lost 5 bases, and 17 bases lay in between.

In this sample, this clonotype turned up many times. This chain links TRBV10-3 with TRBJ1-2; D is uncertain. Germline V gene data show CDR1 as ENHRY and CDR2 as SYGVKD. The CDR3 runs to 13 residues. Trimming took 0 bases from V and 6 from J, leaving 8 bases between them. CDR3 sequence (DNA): TGTGCCATCAGTGAGTCTCCCTACGATGGCTACACCTTC. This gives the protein CAISESPYDGYTF.

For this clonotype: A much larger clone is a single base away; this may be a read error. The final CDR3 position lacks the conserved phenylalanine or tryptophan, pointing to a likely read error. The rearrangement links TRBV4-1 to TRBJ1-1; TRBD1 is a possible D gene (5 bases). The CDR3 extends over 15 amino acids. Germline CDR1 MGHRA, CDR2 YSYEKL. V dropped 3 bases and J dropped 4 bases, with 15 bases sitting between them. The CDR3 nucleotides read TGCGCCAGCAGCCATGAGGGACTTGGAGTCACTGAAGCTTTCTGT. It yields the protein CASSHEGLGVTEAFC.

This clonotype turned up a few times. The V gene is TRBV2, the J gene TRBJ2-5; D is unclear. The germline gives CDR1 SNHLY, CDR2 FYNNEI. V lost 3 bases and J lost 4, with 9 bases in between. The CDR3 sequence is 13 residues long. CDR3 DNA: TGTGCCAGCAGTGAGAATTCAGGAGAGACCCAGTACTTC. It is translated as CASSENSGETQYF. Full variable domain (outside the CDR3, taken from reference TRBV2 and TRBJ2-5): EPEVTQTPSHQVTQMGQEVILRCVPISNHLYFYWYRQILGQKVEFLVSFYNNEISEKSEIFDDQFSVERPDGSNFTLKIRSTKLEDSAMYFCASSENSGETQYFGPGTRLLVL.

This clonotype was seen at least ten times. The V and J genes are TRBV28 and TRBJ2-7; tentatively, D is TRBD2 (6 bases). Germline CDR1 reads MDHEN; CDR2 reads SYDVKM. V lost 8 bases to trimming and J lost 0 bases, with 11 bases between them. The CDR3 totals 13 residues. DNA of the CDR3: TGTGCCAGCGAAGGCGGGGACTCCTACGAGCAGTACGTC. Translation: CASEGGDSYEQYV.

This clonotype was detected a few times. CDR3 sequence (DNA): TGTGCCACAAGGACCGGACGCAATCAGCCCCAGCATTTT. This encodes CATRTGRNQPQHF. The rearrangement links TRBV2 to TRBJ1-5; D is uncertain. From germline, CDR1 is SNHLY and CDR2 FYNNEI. This CDR3 has 13 amino acids. Between the trimmed V and J ends, which lost 10 bases and 2 bases, there was a span of 12 bases.

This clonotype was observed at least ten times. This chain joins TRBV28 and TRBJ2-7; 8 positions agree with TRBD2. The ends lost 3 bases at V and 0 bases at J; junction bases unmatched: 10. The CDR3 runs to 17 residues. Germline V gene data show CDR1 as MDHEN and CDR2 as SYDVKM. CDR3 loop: CASSFLDEAGASYEQYF. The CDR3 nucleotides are TGTGCCAGCAGTTTCCTCGATGAAGCGGGAGCCTCCTACGAGCAGTACTTC.

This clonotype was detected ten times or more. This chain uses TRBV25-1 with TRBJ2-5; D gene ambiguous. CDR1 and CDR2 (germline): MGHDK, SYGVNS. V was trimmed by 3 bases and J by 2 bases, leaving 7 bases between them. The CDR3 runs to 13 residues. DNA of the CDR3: TGTGCCAGCAGTGACCCGGGTCAAGAGACCCAGTACTTC. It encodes CASSDPGQETQYF.

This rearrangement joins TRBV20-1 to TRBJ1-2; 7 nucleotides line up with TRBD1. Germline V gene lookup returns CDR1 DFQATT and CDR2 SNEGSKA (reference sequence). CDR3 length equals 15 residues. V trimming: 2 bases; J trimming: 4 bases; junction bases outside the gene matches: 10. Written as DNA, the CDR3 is TGCAGTGCTAGACCAGGGGGGGTCGTAAGCTATGGCTACACCTTC. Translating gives CSARPGGVVSYGYTF.

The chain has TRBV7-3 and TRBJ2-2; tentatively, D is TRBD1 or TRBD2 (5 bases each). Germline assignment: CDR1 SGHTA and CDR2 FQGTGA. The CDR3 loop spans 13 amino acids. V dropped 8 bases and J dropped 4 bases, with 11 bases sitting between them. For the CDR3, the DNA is TGTGCCAGCTCCGGGGCAGTCACCGGGGAGCTGTTTTTT. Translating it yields CASSGAVTGELFF.

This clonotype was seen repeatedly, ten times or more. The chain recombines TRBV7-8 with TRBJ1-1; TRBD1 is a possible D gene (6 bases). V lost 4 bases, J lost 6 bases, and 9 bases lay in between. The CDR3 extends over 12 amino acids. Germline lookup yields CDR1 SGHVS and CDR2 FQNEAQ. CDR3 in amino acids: CASSYGQSEAFF. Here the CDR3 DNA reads TGTGCCAGCAGCTACGGACAGTCTGAAGCTTTCTTT.

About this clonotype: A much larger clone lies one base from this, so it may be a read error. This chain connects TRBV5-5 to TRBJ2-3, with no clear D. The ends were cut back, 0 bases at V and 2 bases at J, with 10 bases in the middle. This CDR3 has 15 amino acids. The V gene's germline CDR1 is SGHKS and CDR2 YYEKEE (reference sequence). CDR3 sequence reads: CASSLVVGFTDTQYF. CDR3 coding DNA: TGTGCCAGCAGCTTGGTGGTGGGTTTCACAGATACGCAGTATTTT.

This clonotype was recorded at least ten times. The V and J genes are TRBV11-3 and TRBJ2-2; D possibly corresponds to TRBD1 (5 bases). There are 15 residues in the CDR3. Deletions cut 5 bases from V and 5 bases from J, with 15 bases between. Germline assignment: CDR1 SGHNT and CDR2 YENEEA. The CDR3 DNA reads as TGTGCCAGCAGCCCAGGGCCCCTCAAGACCGGGGAGCTGTTTTTT. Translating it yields CASSPGPLKTGELFF.

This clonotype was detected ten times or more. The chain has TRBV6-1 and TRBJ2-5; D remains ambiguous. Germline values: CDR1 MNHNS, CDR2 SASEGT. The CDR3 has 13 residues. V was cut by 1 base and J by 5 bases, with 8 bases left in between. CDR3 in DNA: TGTGCCAGCAGTGAAGAGGTTGGTGAGACCCAGTACTTC. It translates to CASSEEVGETQYF.